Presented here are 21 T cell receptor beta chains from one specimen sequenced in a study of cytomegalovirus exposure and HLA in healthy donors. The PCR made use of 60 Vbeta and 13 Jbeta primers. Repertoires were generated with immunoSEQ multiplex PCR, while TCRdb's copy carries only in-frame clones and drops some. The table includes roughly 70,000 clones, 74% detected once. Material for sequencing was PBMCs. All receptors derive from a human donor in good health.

CDR3 sequence reads: CAWRLQGAPETQYF. CDR3 bases: TGTGCCTGGAGGCTACAGGGGGCACCTGAGACCCAGTACTTC. This chain uses TRBV30 with TRBJ2-5, with 9 bases identical to TRBD1. Germline V CDR1 and CDR2: GTSNPN, SVGIG (reference sequence). The CDR3 runs to 14 residues. The ends lost 3 bases at V and 5 bases at J; junction bases unmatched: 7.

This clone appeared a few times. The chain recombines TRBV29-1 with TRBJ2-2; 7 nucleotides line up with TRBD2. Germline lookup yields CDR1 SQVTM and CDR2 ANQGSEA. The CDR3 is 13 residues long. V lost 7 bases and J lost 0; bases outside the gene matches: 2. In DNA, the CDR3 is TGCAGCGCCCGGGGGGCGAACACCGGGGAGCTGTTTTTT. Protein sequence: CSARGANTGELFF.

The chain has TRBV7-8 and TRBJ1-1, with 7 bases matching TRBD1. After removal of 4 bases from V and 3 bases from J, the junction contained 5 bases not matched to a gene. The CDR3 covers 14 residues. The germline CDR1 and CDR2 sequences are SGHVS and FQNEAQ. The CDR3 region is CASSSGGKDTEAFF. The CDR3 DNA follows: TGTGCCAGCAGCTCAGGGGGGAAGGACACTGAAGCTTTCTTT.

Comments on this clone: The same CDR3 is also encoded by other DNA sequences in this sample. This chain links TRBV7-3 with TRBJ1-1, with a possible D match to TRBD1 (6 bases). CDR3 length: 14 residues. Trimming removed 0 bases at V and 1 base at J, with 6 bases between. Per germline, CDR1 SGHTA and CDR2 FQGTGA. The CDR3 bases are TGTGCCAGCAGCTTAACAGGGGGGAACACTGAAGCTTTCTTT. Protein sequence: CASSLTGGNTEAFF.

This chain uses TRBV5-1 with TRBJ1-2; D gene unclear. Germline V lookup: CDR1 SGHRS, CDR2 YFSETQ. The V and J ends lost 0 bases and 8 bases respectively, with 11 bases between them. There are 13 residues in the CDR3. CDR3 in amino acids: CASSLERERGYTF. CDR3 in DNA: TGCGCCAGCAGCTTGGAGAGGGAACGGGGCTACACCTTC.

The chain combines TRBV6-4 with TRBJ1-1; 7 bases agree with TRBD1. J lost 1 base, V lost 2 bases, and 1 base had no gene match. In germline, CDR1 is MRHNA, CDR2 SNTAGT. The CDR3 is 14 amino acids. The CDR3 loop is CASSDGDRNTEAFF. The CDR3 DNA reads TGTGCCAGCAGTGACGGGGACAGGAACACTGAAGCTTTCTTT.

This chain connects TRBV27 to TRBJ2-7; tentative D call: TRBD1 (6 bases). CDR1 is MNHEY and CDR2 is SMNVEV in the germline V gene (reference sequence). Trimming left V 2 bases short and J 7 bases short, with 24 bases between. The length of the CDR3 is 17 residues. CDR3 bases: TGTGCCAGCAGTTTAAGGGGGAAGGGACACCCCCCCCTAGAGCAGTACTTC. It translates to CASSLRGKGHPPLEQYF.

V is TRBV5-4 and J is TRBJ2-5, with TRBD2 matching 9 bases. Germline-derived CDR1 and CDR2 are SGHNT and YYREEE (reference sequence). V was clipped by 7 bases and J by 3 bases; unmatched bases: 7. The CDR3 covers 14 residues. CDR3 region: CASGTRTSEETQYF. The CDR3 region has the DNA TGTGCCAGCGGTACCCGGACTAGCGAAGAGACCCAGTACTTC.

DNA of the CDR3: TGTGCCAGCAGGGGAGACGTGGAGGTGTTGGATACGCAGTATTTT. Protein sequence: CASRGDVEVLDTQYF. The rearrangement uses TRBV28 and TRBJ2-3; D possibly corresponds to TRBD2 (5 bases). Germline CDR1 is MDHEN and CDR2 is SYDVKM. CDR3 length equals 15 residues. Between the trimmed V and J ends, which lost 6 bases and 6 bases, there was a span of 19 bases.

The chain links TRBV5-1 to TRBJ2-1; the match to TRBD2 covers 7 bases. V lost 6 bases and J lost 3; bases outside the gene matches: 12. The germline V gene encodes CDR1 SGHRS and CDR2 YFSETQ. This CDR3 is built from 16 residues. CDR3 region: CASTALRERDYNEQFF. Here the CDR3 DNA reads TGCGCCAGCACCGCCTTGCGGGAGAGAGACTACAATGAGCAGTTCTTC.

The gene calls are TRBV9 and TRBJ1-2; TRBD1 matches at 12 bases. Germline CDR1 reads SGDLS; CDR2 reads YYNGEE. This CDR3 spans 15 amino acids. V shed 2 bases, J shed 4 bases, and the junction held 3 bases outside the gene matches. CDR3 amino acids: CASSVGTGGLYGYTF. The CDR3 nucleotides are TGTGCCAGCAGCGTGGGGACAGGGGGCCTCTATGGCTACACCTTC.

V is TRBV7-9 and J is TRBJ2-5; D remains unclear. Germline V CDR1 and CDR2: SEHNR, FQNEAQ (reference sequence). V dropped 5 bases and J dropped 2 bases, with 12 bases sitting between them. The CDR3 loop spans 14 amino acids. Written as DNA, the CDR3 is TGTGCCAGCAGCCCGATGAGCGAGCAAGAGACCCAGTACTTC. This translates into CASSPMSEQETQYF.

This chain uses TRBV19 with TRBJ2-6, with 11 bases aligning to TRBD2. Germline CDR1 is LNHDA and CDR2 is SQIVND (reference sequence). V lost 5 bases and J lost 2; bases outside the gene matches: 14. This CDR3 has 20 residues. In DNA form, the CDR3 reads TGTGCCAGTAGTCTACTACCAACTAGCGGGAGAGGGACTGGGGCCAACGTCCTGACTTTC. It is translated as CASSLLPTSGRGTGANVLTF.

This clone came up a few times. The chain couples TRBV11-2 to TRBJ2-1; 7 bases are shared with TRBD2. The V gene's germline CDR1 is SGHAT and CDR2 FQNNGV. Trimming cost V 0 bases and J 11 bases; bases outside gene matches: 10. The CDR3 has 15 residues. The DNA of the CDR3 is TGTGCCAGCAGCTTAGATCTTGCTCGAGCGGGGCAGCAGTTCTTC. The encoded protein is CASSLDLARAGQQFF.

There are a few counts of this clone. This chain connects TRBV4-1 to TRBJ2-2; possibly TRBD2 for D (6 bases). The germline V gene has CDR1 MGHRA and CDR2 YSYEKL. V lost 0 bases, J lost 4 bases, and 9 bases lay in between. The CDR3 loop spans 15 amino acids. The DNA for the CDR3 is TGCGCCAGCAGCCAAGAGCCGGGGGTCACCGGGGAGCTGTTTTTT. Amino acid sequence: CASSQEPGVTGELFF.

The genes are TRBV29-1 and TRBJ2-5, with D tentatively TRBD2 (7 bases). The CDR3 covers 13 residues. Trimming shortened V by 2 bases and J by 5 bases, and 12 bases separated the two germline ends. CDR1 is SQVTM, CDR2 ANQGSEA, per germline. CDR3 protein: CSVEIGGGETQYF. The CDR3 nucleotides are TGCAGCGTTGAAATAGGGGGAGGGGAGACCCAGTACTTC.

The CDR3 loop is CATSRAREGTDTQYF. The CDR3 DNA sequence: TGTGCCACCAGCAGAGCCAGGGAGGGGACAGATACGCAGTATTTT. The chain couples TRBV15 to TRBJ2-3; 7 bases are a match to TRBD2. The CDR3 loop spans 15 amino acids. With V trimmed by 1 base and J by 3 bases, 4 bases remained unmatched. Germline V gene data show CDR1 as LNHNV and CDR2 as YYDKDF (reference sequence).

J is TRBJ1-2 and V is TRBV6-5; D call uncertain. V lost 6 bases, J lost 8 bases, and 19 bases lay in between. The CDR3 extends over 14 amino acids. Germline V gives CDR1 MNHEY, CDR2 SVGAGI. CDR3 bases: TGTGCCAGCAGCTTCACCCGAGGGTCGGGGGGCTACACCTTC. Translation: CASSFTRGSGGYTF.

The CDR3 loop is CAWSADSNQPQHF. The CDR3 coding sequence is TGTGCCTGGAGCGCAGACAGTAATCAGCCCCAGCATTTT. The gene calls are TRBV30 and TRBJ1-5; D might be TRBD1 (5 bases). CDR3 length: 13 residues. V was clipped by 3 bases and J by 4 bases, with 10 bases between them. Germline CDR1 reads GTSNPN; CDR2 reads SVGIG (reference sequence).

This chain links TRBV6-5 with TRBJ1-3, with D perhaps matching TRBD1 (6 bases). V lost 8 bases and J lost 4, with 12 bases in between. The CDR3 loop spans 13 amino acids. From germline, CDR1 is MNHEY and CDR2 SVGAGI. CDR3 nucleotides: TGTGCCAGCTCCGGGACAACCGGAAACACCATATATTTT. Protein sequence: CASSGTTGNTIYF.

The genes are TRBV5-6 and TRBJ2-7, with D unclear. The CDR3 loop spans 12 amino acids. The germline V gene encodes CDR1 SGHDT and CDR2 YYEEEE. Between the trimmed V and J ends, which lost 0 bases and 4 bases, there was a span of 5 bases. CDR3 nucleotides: TGTGCCAGCAGCTTGGTAGAATACGAGCAGTACTTC. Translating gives CASSLVEYEQYF.